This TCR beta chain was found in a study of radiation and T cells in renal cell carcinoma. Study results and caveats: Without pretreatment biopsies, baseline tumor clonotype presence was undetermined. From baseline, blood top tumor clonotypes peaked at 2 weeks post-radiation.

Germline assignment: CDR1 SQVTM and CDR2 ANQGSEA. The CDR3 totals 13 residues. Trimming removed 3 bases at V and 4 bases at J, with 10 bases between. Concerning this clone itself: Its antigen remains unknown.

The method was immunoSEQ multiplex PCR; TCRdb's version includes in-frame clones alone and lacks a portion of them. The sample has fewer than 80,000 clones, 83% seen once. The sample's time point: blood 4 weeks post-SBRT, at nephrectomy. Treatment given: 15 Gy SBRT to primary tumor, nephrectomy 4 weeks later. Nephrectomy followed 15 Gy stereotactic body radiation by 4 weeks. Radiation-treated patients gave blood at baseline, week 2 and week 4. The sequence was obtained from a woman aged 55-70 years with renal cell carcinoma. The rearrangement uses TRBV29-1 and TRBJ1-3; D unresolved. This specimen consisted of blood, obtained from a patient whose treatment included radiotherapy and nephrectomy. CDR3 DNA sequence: TGCAGCGTTGACAGCGTGGGAGGAAACACCATATATTTT. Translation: CSVDSVGGNTIYF.